This TCR beta chain was observed in a study of T cells in Graves' hyperthyroidism and ophthalmopathy. Amplification targeted TCR beta CDR3 regions from RNA transcripts. First-round RT-PCR with HTBI primers amplified the TCR CDR3 region. MiXCR was run by TCRdb on the multiplex PCR reads, yielding one entry per CDR3 protein. The data hold some 600,000 distinct CDR3 sequences, with roughly 13% observed a single time. The V gene's germline CDR1 is SNHLY and CDR2 FYNNEI. CDR3 length equals 13 residues. Trimming took off 4 bases at V and 8 bases at J, with 12 bases between the two ends. Note on this clonotype: What it recognizes is unknown.

Study-wide results and caveats: In blood, most of the thyroid clonotypes expanded above 0.001 were also present.

Material for sequencing was blood. The genes are TRBV2 and TRBJ1-3; D not certain. This TCR was sampled from a woman in her 30s with Graves' hyperthyroidism that later progressed to Graves' ophthalmopathy. The CDR3, as DNA: TGTGCCAGCAGTGGTCAGAGAGTGCACACCATATATTTT. It translates to CASSGQRVHTIYF.